This T cell receptor beta chain was obtained from a study of blood T cell repertoires in COVID-19. Overall study: Both acute and convalescent COVID-19 samples were obtained from the United States, Italy and Spain.

V was pared by 1 base and J by 5 bases, with 8 bases between. This CDR3 contains 14 residues. The V gene's germline CDR1 is MGHRA and CDR2 YSYEKL. Sequencing was performed with immunoSEQ multiplex PCR; in TCRdb, only in-frame clones are kept and a portion is missing. The sample carries 170,000 or so clones, 90% recorded once. The sequencing sample was made of peripheral blood. The rearrangement uses TRBV4-1 and TRBJ2-2; D not resolved. This clonotype was obtained from a man aged 45-65 years with acute or convalescent COVID-19. The CDR3 nucleotides read TGCGCCAGCAGCCAAGCATGGAGTACCGGGGAGCTGTTTTTT. As protein: CASSQAWSTGELFF.